The clone carrying this T cell receptor (beta chain) was detected many times. Its antigen is not known. This sample is part of a study of molecular identifiers for immune sequencing clone quantification. Study-wide points: For effector cells, clones above 20 RNA copies held over 98% of molecules; for naive cells, under 1%. Even with some 960,000 naive cells present, spiked Jurkat TCR RNA from one cell was reportedly detectable.

This CDR3 has 15 amino acids. Per the germline V gene, CDR1 is SGDLS and CDR2 is YYNGEE. The V end was cut by 0 bases, the J end by 0 bases, with 4 bases between. TCRdb reprocessed the PCR reads with MiXCR, giving one entry per CDR3 protein. This sample has approximately 500,000 distinct CDR3 sequences, with around 23% found just once. This receptor was taken from a human donor in good health. Some libraries in this study had Jurkat cell RNA spiked in. The sample consisted of naive CD8+ T cells from blood, with Jurkat cell RNA spiked in. The sample's subset: FACS-sorted CD8+CD4-CCR7+CD45RA+ naive T cells. The J gene is TRBJ2-6, the V gene TRBV9; no firm D call. The CDR3, as DNA: TGTGCCAGCAGCGTAGCTGTCTCTGGGGCCAACGTCCTGACTTTC. Its translation is CASSVAVSGANVLTF. Filled out from reference TRBV9 and TRBJ2-6, the complete variable domain reads DSGVTQTPKHLITATGQRVTLRCSPRSGDLSVYWYQQSLDQGLQFLIQYYNGEERAKGNILERFSAQQFPDLHSELNLSSLELGDSALYFCASSVAVSGANVLTFGAGSRLTVL.